A single sample gave rise to the 19 T cell receptor beta chains below, sequenced in a study of blood T cell repertoires in COVID-19. Clones were sequenced by immunoSEQ multiplex PCR, and TCRdb holds only the in-frame ones, with some missing. The sample consists of around 200,000 clones, approximately 85% of them appearing once. Sequenced input: PBMCs or T cells enriched from blood (not recorded which). Every receptor here comes from a man aged 35 to 55 who had recovered from COVID-19.

The chain's CDR3 is CASTPSRNYGYTF. CDR3 nucleotides: TGTGCCAGCACACCATCACGGAACTATGGCTACACCTTC. The chain joins TRBV7-9 to TRBJ1-2; D is ambiguous. V lost 7 bases and J 2 bases, leaving 11 bases between the germline ends. This CDR3 has 13 amino acids. Germline values: CDR1 SEHNR, CDR2 FQNEAQ (reference sequence). Looking up the rest from reference TRBV7-9 and TRBJ1-2 gives the full variable domain: DTGVSQNPRHKITKRGQNVTFRCDPISEHNRLYWYRQTLGQGPEFLTYFQNEAQLEKSRLLSDRFSAERPKGSFSTLEIQRTEQGDSAMYLCASTPSRNYGYTFGSGTRLTVV.

The rearrangement uses TRBV7-6 and TRBJ2-3; TRBD2 might be the D (6 bases). Germline assignment: CDR1 SGHVS and CDR2 FNYEAQ. The CDR3 covers 16 residues. The V and J ends lost 1 base and 1 base respectively, with 12 bases between them. This chain's CDR3 is CASSLGSSGRTDTQYF. CDR3 coding DNA: TGTGCCAGCAGCTTAGGGAGTAGCGGCCGCACAGATACGCAGTATTTT. Together with reference TRBV7-6 and TRBJ2-3, the CDR3 gives the full variable domain: GAGVSQSPRYKVTKRGQDVALRCDPISGHVSLYWYRQALGQGPEFLTYFNYEAQQDKSGLPNDRFSAERPEGSISTLTIQRTEQRDSAMYRCASSLGSSGRTDTQYFGPGTRLTVL.

In its sample, this clone was seen once. The chain recombines TRBV27 with TRBJ1-4; no reliable D call. This CDR3 is built from 15 residues. From germline, CDR1 is MNHEY and CDR2 SMNVEV (reference sequence). V lost 5 bases to trimming and J lost 1 base, with 11 bases between them. The CDR3 sequence is CASSPGEGTNEKLFF. In nucleotides, the CDR3 is TGTGCCAGCAGTCCCGGGGAGGGAACTAATGAAAAACTGTTTTTT.

In this sample, this clone turned up a few times. The V and J genes are TRBV11-2 and TRBJ2-4, with D perhaps matching TRBD2 (6 bases). The CDR3 covers 13 residues. In germline, CDR1 is SGHAT, CDR2 FQNNGV. V was clipped by 7 bases and J by 6 bases, with 13 bases between them. CDR3 region: CASTPAGLNIQYF. DNA for the CDR3: TGTGCCAGCACACCCGCGGGACTAAACATTCAGTACTTC.

The chain employs TRBV27 and TRBJ1-5; TRBD1 aligns across 7 bases. Looked up from germline, CDR1 is MNHEY and CDR2 is SMNVEV (reference sequence). This CDR3 contains 16 residues. Losses at the gene ends were 3 bases for V and 2 bases for J; bases not matched to a gene: 7. The CDR3 sequence: CASSFHRGIGNQPQHF. CDR3 coding DNA: TGTGCCAGCAGTTTTCACAGGGGAATCGGCAATCAGCCCCAGCATTTT.

This clone has a single count. The chain recombines TRBV19 with TRBJ1-1; the D gene is possibly TRBD1 (6 bases). V lost 4 bases and J 4 bases, leaving 16 bases between the germline ends. This CDR3 is built from 15 residues. Germline V gene sequence: CDR1 LNHDA, CDR2 SQIVND (reference sequence). CDR3: CASSTRPQGPTEAFF. The CDR3 DNA is TGTGCCAGTAGTACCCGACCACAGGGTCCCACTGAAGCTTTCTTT.

The CDR3 spells CASSFGQGDTGELFF. The CDR3 DNA reads as TGCGCCAGCAGCTTCGGACAGGGGGACACCGGGGAGCTGTTTTTT. The V gene is TRBV5-1, the J gene TRBJ2-2, with 10 bases lining up with TRBD1. CDR3 size: 15 residues. With V trimmed by 2 bases and J by 3 bases, 1 base remained unmatched. Germline lookup yields CDR1 SGHRS and CDR2 YFSETQ.

The rearrangement joins TRBV2 to TRBJ2-3; D is ambiguous. V lost 6 bases, J lost 0 bases, and 10 bases lay in between. Germline V gives CDR1 SNHLY, CDR2 FYNNEI. The CDR3 is 14 amino acids. The CDR3 loop is CASRNSASTDTQYF. Written as DNA, the CDR3 is TGTGCCAGCAGGAACAGTGCTAGCACAGATACGCAGTATTTT. Together with reference TRBV2 and TRBJ2-3, the CDR3 gives the full variable domain: EPEVTQTPSHQVTQMGQEVILRCVPISNHLYFYWYRQILGQKVEFLVSFYNNEISEKSEIFDDQFSVERPDGSNFTLKIRSTKLEDSAMYFCASRNSASTDTQYFGPGTRLTVL.

The chain uses TRBV12-3 or TRBV12-4 and TRBJ1-1; D ambiguous. V was clipped by 7 bases and J by 4 bases, with 13 bases between them. The length of the CDR3 is 13 residues. This chain's CDR3 is CASTLTGSTEAFF. Here the CDR3 DNA reads TGTGCCAGCACCCTGACTGGTTCCACTGAAGCTTTCTTT.

The rearrangement joins TRBV7-9 to TRBJ2-5, with TRBD2 as a possible D gene (5 bases). Trimming pared 5 bases from V and 2 bases from J, leaving 21 bases between. The CDR3 runs 17 residues. CDR1 SEHNR and CDR2 FQNEAQ come from the germline V gene (reference sequence). The CDR3 nucleotides read TGTGCCAGCAGCCATACGCCGACTAACCGAGCGCAAGAGACCCAGTACTTC. Translated, it gives CASSHTPTNRAQETQYF.

This chain joins TRBV25-1 and TRBJ2-7; TRBD1 matches at 7 bases. The CDR3 covers 14 residues. Germline CDR1 is MGHDK and CDR2 is SYGVNS. Unmatched junction bases numbered 3, after V lost 2 bases and J lost 2 bases. The CDR3, as DNA: TGTGCCAGCAGTGAAACAGGGGTGACCTACGAGCAGTACTTC. Protein sequence: CASSETGVTYEQYF.

This clone has only one observation. The V and J genes are TRBV28 and TRBJ1-1, with D possibly being TRBD1 (5 bases). The CDR3 totals 12 residues. Trimming removed 2 bases at V and 11 bases at J, with 12 bases between. Germline CDR1 MDHEN, CDR2 SYDVKM. CDR3 coding DNA: TGTGCCAGCAGTTTAAGGAGGGGAACGGCTTTCTTT. Its translation is CASSLRRGTAFF.

The genes are TRBV5-5 and TRBJ1-4; possibly TRBD1 for D (5 bases). The CDR3 is made up of 14 amino acids. V lost 4 bases to trimming and J lost 5 bases, with 12 bases between them. The germline V gene has CDR1 SGHKS and CDR2 YYEKEE (reference sequence). This CDR3 reads CASSPTAANEKLFF. The CDR3 region has the DNA TGTGCCAGCAGCCCGACAGCCGCCAATGAAAAACTGTTTTTT.

The chain has TRBV6-5 and TRBJ2-7; D possibly corresponds to TRBD2 (7 bases). Trimming took 2 bases from V and 6 from J, leaving 17 bases between them. CDR1 and CDR2 from the germline V gene are MNHEY and SVGAGI. The CDR3 has 15 residues. The CDR3, as DNA: TGTGCCAGCAGTTACGGTAGGGGACGGGGGGCCGAGCAGTACTTC. Its protein product is CASSYGRGRGAEQYF.

The rearrangement joins TRBV27 to TRBJ2-1; maybe TRBD2 (5 bases). Germline CDR1 and CDR2: MNHEY and SMNVEV (reference sequence). This CDR3 is built from 16 residues. V dropped 4 bases and J dropped 0 bases, with 13 bases sitting between them. CDR3 region: CASSSPSGSSYNEQFF. As DNA, the CDR3 is TGTGCCAGCAGTTCCCCCAGCGGAAGCTCCTACAATGAGCAGTTCTTC.

This chain links TRBV6-1 with TRBJ2-5, with 7 bases that match TRBD1. The CDR3 runs 13 residues. J was trimmed by 9 bases and V by 3 bases; bases with no gene match: 7. CDR1 is MNHNS and CDR2 is SASEGT in the germline V gene. The CDR3: CASSENRGQAQYF. The CDR3 bases are TGTGCCAGCAGTGAGAACAGGGGCCAGGCCCAGTACTTC.

The chain recombines TRBV7-9 with TRBJ2-2, with 15 nucleotides matching TRBD2. The germline V gene has CDR1 SEHNR and CDR2 FQNEAQ (reference sequence). V shed 5 bases, J shed 5 bases, and the junction held 6 bases outside the gene matches. CDR3 length: 17 residues. The CDR3 protein is CASSITGTSGRTGELFF. CDR3 in DNA: TGTGCCAGCAGCATTACCGGGACTAGCGGGAGGACCGGGGAGCTGTTTTTT.

This chain joins TRBV6-1 and TRBJ1-6; D gene ambiguous. This CDR3 has 15 residues. Germline CDR1 is MNHNS and CDR2 is SASEGT. The V and J ends lost 1 base and 8 bases respectively, with 12 bases between them. CDR3 DNA: TGTGCCAGCAGTGAAGTTGAACTGTTCGATTCACCCCTCCACTTT. Its translation: CASSEVELFDSPLHF.

The chain combines TRBV3-1 (or the pseudogene TRBV3-2) with TRBJ1-1, with 10 bases identical to TRBD1. The CDR3 is 16 amino acids. Trimming cost V 4 bases and J 4 bases; bases outside gene matches: 9. Germline CDR1 is LGHDT and CDR2 is YNNKEL (reference sequence). The CDR3 nucleotides read TGTGCCAGCAGCCCCGGGACAGGGGATCTGAGCACTGAAGCTTTCTTT. The encoded protein is CASSPGTGDLSTEAFF.